This T cell receptor (beta chain) was observed in a study of blood T cell repertoires in COVID-19 (dated by TCRdb to 2020 to 2021). With regard to the full study: Samples covering the acute and convalescent phases of COVID-19 were provided by collaborators in the United States, Italy and Spain. HLA class I and class II types, where available, came from metadata supplied by the sample provider rather than from assay-based typing. Nearly every sample came with metadata listing a de-identified subject ID, COVID-19 status, age in years and sex. Samples came from the ongoing ImmuneRACE study (first 160 participants) plus 1,254 subjects from 6 global collaborators. The material from the prospective study consisted of cDNA or gDNA derived from T cells, B-cell-depleted T cells, or PBMCs. The dataset comprised deeply sampled blood TCRbeta repertoires from subjects exposed to, actively infected with, or recovered from COVID-19. A freely available public database, intended as a resource for researchers studying the immune response to SARS-CoV-2, is where the repertoires were released. Here is what the overall study found, with its caveats: The amount of clinical and demographic metadata varied by source and participant and was provided uncurated.

Including the terminal cysteine and phenylalanine, the CDR3 comprises 16 residues. Left in the record is the CDR3 DNA by itself, 48 bases read in frame from the first base. The V and J ends are trimmed by 1 base and 4 bases, leaving 13 bases between them. Sequences MGHRA (CDR1) and YSYEKL (CDR2) are obtained from the germline V gene. About this clone itself: Its antigen specificity is not known. The input lacks base qualities; no much larger clone sits a single base away.

TCRbeta CDR3 regions were amplified from genomic DNA using the immunoSEQ Assay, a bias-controlled multiplex PCR. For the original study's pipeline: The number of nucleated cells in each sample was estimated from the amplification of reference gene primers within the assay. Sequence reads were collapsed and filtered to measure the absolute abundance of every unique TCRbeta CDR3 rearrangement. Productive Simpson clonality was computed per sample as the square root of Simpson's diversity index over productive rearrangements. Not all clones reach the TCRdb copy of this immuneACCESS table, which keeps in-frame sequences only. Checked studies attribute under half of the gap to unresolved V genes and leave the rest unexplained. That table supplies the V and J calls and clone size; D and trimming were determined from the DNA. The sample records around 140,000 clones, roughly 89% of which are singletons. More than 0.8% of the sample rests with the top ten.

Collaborating institutions collected whole blood in K2EDTA tubes following their own protocols. For TCRbeta analysis, collaborator samples were shipped as frozen whole blood, as isolated PBMCs, or as DNA extracted from either sample type. This receptor was obtained from a woman aged 45-65 years with acute or convalescent COVID-19. The source material was peripheral blood. The rearrangement combines TRBV4-1 with TRBJ1-4; perhaps TRBD1 is the D gene, with 5 bases matching. The CDR3 in this case is CASSQGEQELNEKLFF. The sequence in DNA is TGCGCCAGCAGCCAAGGGGAACAGGAACTTAATGAAAAACTGTTTTTT.